These 25 T cell receptor beta chains originate from one sample sequenced in a study of esophageal squamous cell carcinoma under preoperative chemotherapy. Documented time point: before preoperative PTX-NDP chemotherapy. Each CDR3 protein gets one entry after TCRdb re-called the PCR reads with MiXCR. Among more than 9,500 distinct CDR3 sequences listed, roughly half were seen once. Sampling was carried out from a patient given preoperative chemotherapy. These receptors came from a human donor with esophageal squamous cell carcinoma. The donor label of this sample is uncertain.

In its sample, this clonotype is medium-sized. This chain links TRBV11-3 with TRBJ2-1; D remains ambiguous. This CDR3 comprises 11 residues. Germline CDR1 is SGHNT and CDR2 is YENEEA. Trimming cost V 4 bases and J 9 bases, with 7 bases left between them. The CDR3 sequence: CASSSRSEQFF. As DNA, the CDR3 is TGTGCCAGCAGCTCCCGCTCTGAGCAGTTCTTC.

By share, this clonotype counts as medium-sized (0.01 to 0.1%). The chain joins TRBV6-1 to TRBJ2-3; possible D gene TRBD2, 7 bases. Per germline, CDR1 MNHNS and CDR2 SASEGT. The V end was cut by 6 bases, the J end by 5 bases, with 15 bases between. This CDR3 spans 14 amino acids. The CDR3 loop reads CASREGGDQDTQYF. CDR3 DNA: TGTGCCAGCAGAGAGGGGGGGGATCAAGATACGCAGTATTTT.

Turning to this clonotype: The junction shows a germline mismatch at one end, possibly a read error. The chain recombines TRBV6-4 with TRBJ2-3; 8 nucleotides agree with TRBD1. The CDR3 has 15 amino acids. CDR1 MRHNA and CDR2 SNTAGT come from the germline V gene. This CDR3 reads CASSASTGDTDTQYF. The CDR3 DNA reads as TGTGCCAGCAGTGCCTCGACAGGGGACACAGATACGCAGTACTTT.

Only a few counts were recorded for this clonotype. This chain uses TRBV6-1 with TRBJ1-6; a possible D gene is TRBD1 (6 bases). Germline V gene sequence: CDR1 MNHNS, CDR2 SASEGT. CDR3 length: 14 residues. The V and J ends lost 6 bases and 9 bases respectively, with 15 bases between them. The CDR3 region has the DNA TGTGCCAGCAGCTCAACCCCAGGGGCTTCACCCCTCCACTTT. Protein product: CASSSTPGASPLHF.

The count of this clonotype is one. The junction and the germline gene differ at one end; a read error may be behind it. The rearrangement uses TRBV7-2 and TRBJ1-1; D unresolved. The V gene's germline CDR1 is SGHTA and CDR2 FQGNSA. This CDR3 spans 13 amino acids. CDR3 sequence: CASTALRESEALF. CDR3 nucleotides: TGTGCCAGCACCGCATTAAGGGAATCTGAAGCTTTATTT.

The rearrangement joins TRBV5-1 to TRBJ2-1, with TRBD2 matching 11 bases. The J call may be mistaken, given a closer DNA end match to TRBJ2-5. The CDR3 is made up of 16 amino acids. Per the germline V gene, CDR1 is SGHRS and CDR2 is YFSETQ. The CDR3: CASSPTSGSEQETQYF. CDR3 in DNA: TGCGCCAGCAGCCCTACTAGCGGGAGCGAACAAGAGACCCAGTACTTC.

Comments on this clonotype: Compared with germline, one end of the junction differs, possibly owing to a read error. The J gene is TRBJ2-2, the V gene TRBV6-1; D not resolved. The length of the CDR3 is 15 residues. Germline assignment: CDR1 MNHNS and CDR2 SASEGT. The CDR3 loop is CASSHGPVNTEELFF. CDR3 DNA sequence: TGTGCCAGCAGCCACGGGCCTGTGAACACCGAGGAGCTGTTTTTT.

The rearrangement uses TRBV7-2 and TRBJ2-1, with TRBD1 as a possible D gene (6 bases). Germline assignment: CDR1 SGHTA and CDR2 FQGNSA. With 3 bases removed from V and 5 bases from J, the gap between germline ends came to 11 bases. The CDR3 spans 14 residues. CDR3 nucleotides: TGTGCCAGCAGCTTTACACAGGGAAACAATGAGCAGTTCTTC. As protein: CASSFTQGNNEQFF.

This clonotype was observed a single time. V and J are TRBV6-1 and TRBJ2-5; TRBD2 agrees at 7 bases. The CDR3 runs to 15 residues. The germline V gene encodes CDR1 MNHNS and CDR2 SASEGT. J lost 1 base, V lost 9 bases, and 11 bases had no gene match. As DNA, the CDR3 is TGTGCCAGGGGGCCCGGGGGAGGGAGCCAAGAGACCCAGTACTTC. The encoded protein is CARGPGGGSQETQYF.

There are a few counts of this clonotype. This chain's CDR3 is CASSHLAGFGVRELFF. CDR3 sequence (DNA): TGTGCCAGCAGTCACCTCGCCGGGTTTGGAGTAAGGGAGCTGTTTTTT. The chain links TRBV6-5 to TRBJ2-2, with D unresolved. The CDR3 has 16 residues. Germline CDR1 reads MNHEY; CDR2 reads SVGAGI. Trimming cost V 5 bases and J 9 bases, with 22 bases left between them.

The chain employs TRBV27 and TRBJ2-3; 8 nucleotides align to TRBD2. Matching the DNA end better, TRBJ2-7 makes the J call doubtful. The CDR3 spans 14 residues. CDR1 is MNHEY, CDR2 SMNVEV, per germline (reference sequence). CDR3: CAGSGGRDPETQYF. The CDR3 nucleotides are TGTGCGGGGAGCGGGGGACGAGACCCAGAGACGCAGTACTTC.

The rearrangement links TRBV6-5 to TRBJ2-1; TRBD1 aligns across 9 bases. The V gene end was trimmed by 0 bases and the J gene end by 4 bases; junction bases not matched to a gene: 4. The CDR3 runs to 16 residues. Per germline, CDR1 MNHEY and CDR2 SVGAGI. The CDR3 spells CASSYSGTGFYNEQFF. The CDR3 coding sequence is TGTGCCAGCAGTTACTCCGGGACAGGGTTTTACAATGAGCAGTTCTTC.

This clonotype is labeled as medium-sized. V is TRBV11-2 and J is TRBJ2-3; a possible D gene is TRBD1 (6 bases). V gave up 3 bases and J gave up 4 bases, with 8 bases separating them. CDR3 length: 13 residues. Germline values: CDR1 SGHAT, CDR2 FQNNGV. CDR3 nucleotides: TGTGCCAGCAGCTTTACAGGGCCAGATACGCAGTATTTT. It specifies CASSFTGPDTQYF.

The table lists this clonotype with many counts. The gene calls are TRBV11-3 and TRBJ2-2, with no clear D. V lost 1 base and J 0 bases, leaving 15 bases between the germline ends. This CDR3 is built from 18 residues. The germline gives CDR1 SGHNT, CDR2 YENEEA. This chain's CDR3 is CASSLGDLASTNTGELFF. CDR3 DNA sequence: TGTGCCAGCAGCTTAGGGGATCTCGCGTCAACGAACACCGGGGAGCTGTTTTTT.

The chain has TRBV6-1 and TRBJ2-3; D is ambiguous. Trimming shortened V by 0 bases and J by 3 bases, and 7 bases separated the two germline ends. CDR1 is MNHNS and CDR2 is SASEGT in the germline V gene. The CDR3 is 14 amino acids. The CDR3 nucleotides read TGTGCCAGCAGTGAAGCCTCTAGTACAGATACGCAGTATTTT. Translated, it gives CASSEASSTDTQYF.

This clonotype was seen a few times. This chain joins TRBV5-1 and TRBJ2-7, with D tentatively TRBD2 (6 bases). V lost 0 bases to trimming and J lost 0 bases, with 13 bases between them. CDR1 and CDR2 (germline): SGHRS, YFSETQ. The CDR3 length is 16 residues. CDR3 nucleotide sequence: TGCGCCAGCAGCTTGGGGCGGGGTGTCCGCTCCTACGAGCAGTACTTC. As protein: CASSLGRGVRSYEQYF.

The CDR3 DNA follows: TGTGCCAGCAGCCCAGGGTTCGAATACAATGAGCAGTTCTTC. The encoded protein is CASSPGFEYNEQFF. The V and J genes are TRBV6-1 and TRBJ2-1, with D possibly matching TRBD1 (5 bases). CDR1 is MNHNS, CDR2 SASEGT, per germline. The CDR3 runs 14 residues. With 6 bases removed from V and 4 bases from J, the gap between germline ends came to 13 bases.

A note on this clonotype: One end of the junction does not line up with germline, which may come from a read error. V usage is TRBV6-1 and J usage is TRBJ2-5, with D perhaps TRBD1 or TRBD2 (5 bases each). This CDR3 region has 16 residues. The germline V gene has CDR1 MNHNS and CDR2 SASEGT. CDR3 in DNA: TGTGCCAGCAGGGGGTTTGGGGGAAGCGACCAAGAGACGCAGTACTTC. It yields the protein CASRGFGGSDQETQYF.

The V call is TRBV6-1, the J call TRBJ1-4; no clear D. The CDR3 covers 13 residues. V lost 5 bases and J lost 4, with 8 bases in between. Germline CDR1 MNHNS, CDR2 SASEGT. The CDR3 here is CASSRAVNEKLFF. The CDR3 nucleotides are TGTGCCAGCAGTAGGGCGGTTAATGAAAAACTGTTTTTT.

The V gene is TRBV6-5, the J gene TRBJ2-7; tentatively, D is TRBD2 (6 bases). The CDR3 loop spans 17 amino acids. V lost 2 bases, J lost 3 bases, and 20 bases lay in between. The V gene's germline CDR1 is MNHEY and CDR2 SVGAGI. DNA for the CDR3: TGTGCCAGCAGTTACCTCAATAGGGTGGGAGGCCTCTACGAGCAGTACTTC. Encoded protein: CASSYLNRVGGLYEQYF.

About this clonotype itself: An end of the junction differs from the germline gene, which may be a read error. The genes are TRBV10-2 and TRBJ2-4, with D perhaps matching TRBD1 (6 bases). Germline V gives CDR1 WSHSY, CDR2 SAAADI. The CDR3 contains 14 residues. CDR3 sequence (DNA): TGCGGCAGCTGGGGGCTGGAAGAGACAGACATTCAGTACTTT. It codes for CGSWGLEETDIQYF.

Comment on this clonotype: This could be a read error, since a much larger clone is one nucleotide away. The chain has TRBV6-1 and TRBJ2-1, with TRBD1 identical over 9 bases. The CDR3 sequence is 14 residues long. Germline CDR1 and CDR2: MNHNS and SASEGT. Trimming cost V 8 bases and J 13 bases; bases outside gene matches: 15. Written as DNA, the CDR3 is TGTGCCAGCGACTCGACAGGGGGAGGAGAGACCCAGTTCTTC. Encoded protein: CASDSTGGGETQFF.

In this sample, this clonotype turned up many times. Given a much more abundant clone one base away, this may be a read error. This chain links TRBV6-1 with TRBJ2-1; D remains unclear. Matching the DNA end better, TRBJ2-7 makes the J call doubtful. CDR3 length: 16 residues. Germline V CDR1 and CDR2: MNHNS, SASEGT. The CDR3 is CASARKPRSSYNEQYF. CDR3 DNA sequence: TGTGCCAGCGCCAGGAAGCCGAGGAGCTCCTACAATGAGCAGTACTTC.

The V and J genes are TRBV9 and TRBJ1-2, with D unclear. The V end was cut by 0 bases, the J end by 7 bases, with 16 bases between. This CDR3 is built from 15 residues. Germline V lookup: CDR1 SGDLS, CDR2 YYNGEE. CDR3: CASSVGGRVTSGYTF. The DNA for the CDR3 is TGTGCCAGCAGCGTAGGAGGCCGCGTTACGAGTGGCTACACCTTC. Filled out from reference TRBV9 and TRBJ1-2, the complete variable domain reads DSGVTQTPKHLITATGQRVTLRCSPRSGDLSVYWYQQSLDQGLQFLIQYYNGEERAKGNILERFSAQQFPDLHSELNLSSLELGDSALYFCASSVGGRVTSGYTFGSGTRLTVV.

On this clonotype: In this CDR3 the conserved last residue, phenylalanine or tryptophan, is missing, so a read error is likely. No DNA is shown, since the ends of the CDR3 on it are uncertain; the CDR3 is the one TCRdb lists. V usage is TRBV6-1 and J usage is TRBJ2-1; whether TRBD1, the table's D call, matches the DNA was not checked. The CDR3 has 14 amino acids, counting both end residues. Looked up from germline, CDR1 is MNHNS and CDR2 is SASEGT. The CDR3 protein is CASSDRGDYNEEFS.